This T cell receptor beta chain was identified during a study of blood T cells in healthy people across ages (dated by TCRdb to 2014 to 2015). In terms of the full investigation: Template switching captured roughly one uniquely barcoded TCR beta cDNA molecule per two T cells in model experiments. The donors were divided into four age groups: young (average approximately 16 years), middle-aged (about 39), aged (about 61) and long-lived (around 80). To track age-related changes in TCR beta repertoire diversity, the study relied on deep sequencing normalized with unique cDNA molecular identifiers. To avoid experimental bias, donors of different ages were distributed randomly across sequencing lanes. For two donors (one aged 18 to 30 and one aged 80 or older), the study analyzed two additional independent replicas of 1 million unique cDNA reads from the same blood draw.

The V end loses 4 bases and the J end loses 5 bases, and a stretch of 14 bases separates them. The CDR3, cysteine through phenylalanine, is 14 amino acids long. Kept here is only the CDR3 DNA, which spans 42 bases and is read in frame from base 1. The germline V gene encodes CDR1 SGHTA and CDR2 FQGNSA. Preparation of the library involved 5' RACE. The data were produced on an Illumina HiSeq 2500. A second about 7 to 11 cycle PCR used a sample-barcoded 5' primer and a J-beta primer mix. Each TCR beta cDNA molecule received a unique molecular identifier from a template-switch 5' adaptor carrying 12 random nucleotides. Each sample yielded at least 2.5 million CDR3-containing paired-end reads. The Mint cDNA synthesis kit, primed by a TRBC-specific oligonucleotide, was used to synthesize first-strand cDNA from all RNA. After uracil-DNA glycosylase treatment, a first 18-cycle PCR used universal primers M1SS and BC2_uni_R on all cDNA. Per the source publication's procedure: Each sample was normalized by randomly selecting 1 million high-quality reads, each carrying a distinct molecular identifier. Reads with shared molecular identifiers were discarded instead of being binned into consensus sequences. CDR3 identification, clonotype clustering and error correction used MiTCR with a Q25 quality threshold and the strictest error-elimination algorithm. A nonparametric unseen species model using Euler transformation provided a lower-bound estimate of total TCR beta diversity. In TCRdb, the public reads were trimmed at Q25 with fastp and aligned with MiXCR, with productive beta chains retained. Merged by CDR3 protein, the rows form single entries marked with the most common genes and DNA. These V and J calls are TCRdb output, not the study's own analysis. Counted in this sample were 380,000 or so distinct CDR3 sequences; roughly half of them appeared once. Jointly, the top ten make up 45% to 60% of the sample.

This clonotype showed up just a few times. The antigen it binds to is not known. There are no base qualities to consult, and no much larger clone falls within one base. The investigation overall reported the following: Observed TCR beta diversity per million T cells fell roughly linearly with age, and a significant reduction was already apparent by age around 39. Compared with the aged group, more naive CD4+ T cells, fewer expanded clones and increased TCR diversity were shown by the long-lived group, suggesting age selection. Bulk unsorted PBMC profiling prevented conclusive comparison of naive and antigen-experienced compartments. Observed TCR beta diversity correlated strongly with the percentage of naive T cells measured by flow cytometry. Because donor CMV infection status was unknown, age-related changes in expanded clonotypes were potentially confounded. Estimates of total diversity from one million sequenced T cells were regarded as lower bounds and underestimates.

Systemically healthy Caucasian individuals from Russia, 39 in total and aged about 6 to 95 years, were included as donors. Each donor gave ten milliliters of peripheral blood, collected into EDTA-treated Vacutainer tubes. Ficoll-Paque density-gradient centrifugation was used to isolate PBMCs, with at least 6.5 million obtained per sample. Trizol reagent was used to extract total RNA from the PBMCs, yielding at least 6 micrograms per sample. The percentages of naive CD45RAhigh/CD27high T cells were determined by flow cytometry on a PBMC aliquot from every donor. This receptor was obtained from a man aged 55 to 70 in good health. The sequencing input was blood. The rearrangement combines TRBV7-2 with TRBJ2-5; the best D guess is TRBD1, with 5 bases matching. The bases read TGTGCCAGCAGCTCCCGTGGGGCCGGGGAGACCCAGTACTTC. It translates as CASSSRGAGETQYF.